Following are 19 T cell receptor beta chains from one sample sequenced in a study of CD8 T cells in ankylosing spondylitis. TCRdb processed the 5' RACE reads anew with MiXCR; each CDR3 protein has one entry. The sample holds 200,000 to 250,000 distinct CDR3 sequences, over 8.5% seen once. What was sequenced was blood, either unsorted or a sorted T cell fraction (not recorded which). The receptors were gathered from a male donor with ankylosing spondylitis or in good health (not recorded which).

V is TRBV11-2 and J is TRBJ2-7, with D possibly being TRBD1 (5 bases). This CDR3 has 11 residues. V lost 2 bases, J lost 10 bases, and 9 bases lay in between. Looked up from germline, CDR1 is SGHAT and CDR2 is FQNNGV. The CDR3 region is CASSLQGTQYF. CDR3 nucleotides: TGTGCCAGCAGCTTACAGGGTACCCAGTACTTC.

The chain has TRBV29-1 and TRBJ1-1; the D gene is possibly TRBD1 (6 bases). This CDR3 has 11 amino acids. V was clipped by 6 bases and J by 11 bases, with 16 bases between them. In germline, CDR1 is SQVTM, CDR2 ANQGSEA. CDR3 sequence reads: CSVGLTGMAFF. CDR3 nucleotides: TGCAGCGTAGGACTTACAGGGATGGCTTTCTTT.

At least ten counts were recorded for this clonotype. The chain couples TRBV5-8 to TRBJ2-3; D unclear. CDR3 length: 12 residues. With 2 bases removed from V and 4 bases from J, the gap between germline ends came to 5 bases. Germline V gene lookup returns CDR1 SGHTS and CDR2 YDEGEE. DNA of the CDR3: TGTGCCAGCAGCTTTCGATCAGATACGCAGTATTTT. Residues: CASSFRSDTQYF.

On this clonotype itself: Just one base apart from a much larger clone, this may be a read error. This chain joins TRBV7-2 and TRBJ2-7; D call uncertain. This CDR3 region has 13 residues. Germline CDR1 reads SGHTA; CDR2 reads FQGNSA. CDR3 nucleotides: TGTGCCAGCAGCTTAGAAATTTCCCACGAGCAGCACTTC. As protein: CASSLEISHEQHF.

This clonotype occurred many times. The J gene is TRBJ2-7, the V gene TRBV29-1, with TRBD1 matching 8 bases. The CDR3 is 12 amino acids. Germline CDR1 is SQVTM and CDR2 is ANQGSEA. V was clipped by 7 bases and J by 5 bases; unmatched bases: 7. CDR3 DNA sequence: TGCAGCGGAGGACAGGGTCGTAACGAGCAGTACTTC. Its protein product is CSGGQGRNEQYF.

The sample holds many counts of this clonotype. CDR3 DNA: TGCGCCAGCAGTGGAACAATGAACACTGAAGCTTTCTTT. This gives the protein CASSGTMNTEAFF. The chain links TRBV10-2 to TRBJ1-1; D is unresolved. The V end was cut by 4 bases, the J end by 0 bases, with 6 bases between. Germline V gives CDR1 WSHSY, CDR2 SAAADI. This CDR3 contains 13 residues.

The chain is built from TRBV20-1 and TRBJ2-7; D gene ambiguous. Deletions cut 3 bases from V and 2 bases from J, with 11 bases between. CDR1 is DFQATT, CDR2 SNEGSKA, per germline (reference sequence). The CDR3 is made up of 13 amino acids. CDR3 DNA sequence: TGCAGTGCTAGCCGCCAGATAACCTACGAGCAGTACTTC. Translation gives CSASRQITYEQYF.

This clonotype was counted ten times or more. CDR3 protein: CASSGDSPYEQYF. In nucleotides, the CDR3 is TGCGCCAGCAGCGGTGACAGTCCCTACGAGCAGTACTTC. The chain couples TRBV5-1 to TRBJ2-7, with D tentatively TRBD1 (5 bases). In germline, CDR1 is SGHRS, CDR2 YFSETQ. This CDR3 has 13 residues. Trimming pared 4 bases from V and 2 bases from J, leaving 10 bases between.

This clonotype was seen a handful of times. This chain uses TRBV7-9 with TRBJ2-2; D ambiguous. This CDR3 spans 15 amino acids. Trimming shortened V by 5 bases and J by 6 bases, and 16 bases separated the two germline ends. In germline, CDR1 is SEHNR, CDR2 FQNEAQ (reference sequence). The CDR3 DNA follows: TGTGCCAGCAGCCCTGTTTGGACCAGCCCCGGGGAGCTGTTTTTT. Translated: CASSPVWTSPGELFF. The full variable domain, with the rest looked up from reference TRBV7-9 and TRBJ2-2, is DTGVSQNPRHKITKRGQNVTFRCDPISEHNRLYWYRQTLGQGPEFLTYFQNEAQLEKSRLLSDRFSAERPKGSFSTLEIQRTEQGDSAMYLCASSPVWTSPGELFFGEGSRLTVL.

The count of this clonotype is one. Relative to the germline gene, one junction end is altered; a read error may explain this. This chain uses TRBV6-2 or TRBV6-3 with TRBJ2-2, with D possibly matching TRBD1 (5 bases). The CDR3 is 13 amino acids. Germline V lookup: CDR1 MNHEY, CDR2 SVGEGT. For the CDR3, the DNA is TGTACCAGCAGTTCTCAGGGTTCCGGGGAGCTGTTTTTT. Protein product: CTSSSQGSGELFF.

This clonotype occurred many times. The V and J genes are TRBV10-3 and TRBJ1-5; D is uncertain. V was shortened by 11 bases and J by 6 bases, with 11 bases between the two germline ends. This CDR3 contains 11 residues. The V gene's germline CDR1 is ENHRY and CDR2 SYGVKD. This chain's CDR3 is CAAGPRQPQHF. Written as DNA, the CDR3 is TGTGCCGCCGGGCCGCGTCAGCCCCAGCATTTT.

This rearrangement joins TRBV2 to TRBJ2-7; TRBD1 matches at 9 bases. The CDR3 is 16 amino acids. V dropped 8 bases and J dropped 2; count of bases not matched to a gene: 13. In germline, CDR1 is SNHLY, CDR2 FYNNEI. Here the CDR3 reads CASGRPRDRATYEQYF. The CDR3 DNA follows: TGTGCCAGCGGCCGACCCCGGGACAGGGCCACCTACGAGCAGTACTTC.

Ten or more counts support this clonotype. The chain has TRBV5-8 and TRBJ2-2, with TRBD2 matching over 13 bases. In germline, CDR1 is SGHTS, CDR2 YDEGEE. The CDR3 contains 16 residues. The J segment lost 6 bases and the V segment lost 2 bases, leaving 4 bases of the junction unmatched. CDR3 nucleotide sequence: TGTGCCAGCAGCTTTAGGACTAGCGGGGGATCCGGGGAGCTGTTTTTT. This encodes CASSFRTSGGSGELFF.

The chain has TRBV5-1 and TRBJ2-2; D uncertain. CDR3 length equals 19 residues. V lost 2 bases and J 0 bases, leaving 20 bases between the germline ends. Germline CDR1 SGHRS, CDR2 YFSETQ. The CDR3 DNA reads TGCGCCAGCAGCTTCACTGTAGGCAGAATTCACGCGAACACCGGGGAGCTGTTTTTT. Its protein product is CASSFTVGRIHANTGELFF.

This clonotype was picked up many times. This CDR3 is CASSFEVGNTEAFF. In DNA, the CDR3 is TGTGCCAGCAGTTTCGAGGTCGGGAACACTGAAGCTTTCTTT. The rearrangement uses TRBV12-3 or TRBV12-4 and TRBJ1-1; D gene uncertain. This CDR3 has 14 residues. V shed 3 bases and J shed 1 base, with 9 bases lying between them.

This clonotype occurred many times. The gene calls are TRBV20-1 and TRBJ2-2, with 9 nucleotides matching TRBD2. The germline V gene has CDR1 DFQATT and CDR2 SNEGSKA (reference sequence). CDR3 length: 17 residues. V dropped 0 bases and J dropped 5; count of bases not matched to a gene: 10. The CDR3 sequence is CSARDYLAGIGTGELFF. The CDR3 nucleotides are TGCAGTGCTAGAGACTACCTAGCGGGAATCGGAACCGGGGAGCTGTTTTTT.

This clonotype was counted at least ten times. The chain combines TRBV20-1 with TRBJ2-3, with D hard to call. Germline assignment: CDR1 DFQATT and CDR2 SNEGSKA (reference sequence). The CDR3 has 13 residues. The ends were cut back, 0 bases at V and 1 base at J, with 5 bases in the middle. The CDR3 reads CSARDSGTDTQYF. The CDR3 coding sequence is TGCAGTGCTAGAGATTCGGGCACAGATACGCAGTATTTT.

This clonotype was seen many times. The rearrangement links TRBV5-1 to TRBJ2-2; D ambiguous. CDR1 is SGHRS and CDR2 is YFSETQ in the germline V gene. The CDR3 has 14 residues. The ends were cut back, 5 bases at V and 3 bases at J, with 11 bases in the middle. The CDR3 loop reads CASSPDGYTGELFF. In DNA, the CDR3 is TGCGCCAGCAGTCCGGACGGCTACACCGGGGAGCTGTTTTTT.

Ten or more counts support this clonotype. CDR3 region: CASSFSFGGEQYF. CDR3 in DNA: TGTGCCAGCAGTTTCTCCTTTGGGGGCGAGCAGTACTTC. This sequence joins TRBV6-5 and TRBJ2-7; the D gene could be TRBD1 or TRBD2 (5 bases each). The CDR3 covers 13 residues. In germline, CDR1 is MNHEY, CDR2 SVGAGI. V lost 4 bases to trimming and J lost 6 bases, with 13 bases between them.